This T cell receptor (beta chain) was documented in a study of CD8 T cells in Susac syndrome. Random hexamers served to reverse transcribe about 0.5 to 1 ug RNA. An immunoSEQ multiplex PCR generated amplified TCR beta CDR3 products spanning 54 Vbeta and 13 Jbeta. TCRdb independently ran MiXCR on the immunoSEQ multiplex PCR reads; one entry per CDR3 protein. The table has 140,000 to 150,000 distinct CDR3 sequences, roughly 95% seen once. V was trimmed by 2 bases and J by 6 bases, leaving 14 bases between them. This CDR3 is built from 14 residues. Germline CDR1 and CDR2: MNHEY and SVGAGI. From blood CD8+ and CD4+ T cells, the TCR beta chain was sequenced.

The sequence was collected from a human donor in good health. Material for sequencing was CD4+ T cells from PBMCs. The chain employs TRBV6-5 and TRBJ2-7; possibly TRBD1 or TRBD2 for D (5 bases each). The CDR3 DNA is TGTGCCAGCAGTTACGAGGGAGAGGGGTCCGAGCAGTACTTC. Its protein is CASSYEGEGSEQYF.